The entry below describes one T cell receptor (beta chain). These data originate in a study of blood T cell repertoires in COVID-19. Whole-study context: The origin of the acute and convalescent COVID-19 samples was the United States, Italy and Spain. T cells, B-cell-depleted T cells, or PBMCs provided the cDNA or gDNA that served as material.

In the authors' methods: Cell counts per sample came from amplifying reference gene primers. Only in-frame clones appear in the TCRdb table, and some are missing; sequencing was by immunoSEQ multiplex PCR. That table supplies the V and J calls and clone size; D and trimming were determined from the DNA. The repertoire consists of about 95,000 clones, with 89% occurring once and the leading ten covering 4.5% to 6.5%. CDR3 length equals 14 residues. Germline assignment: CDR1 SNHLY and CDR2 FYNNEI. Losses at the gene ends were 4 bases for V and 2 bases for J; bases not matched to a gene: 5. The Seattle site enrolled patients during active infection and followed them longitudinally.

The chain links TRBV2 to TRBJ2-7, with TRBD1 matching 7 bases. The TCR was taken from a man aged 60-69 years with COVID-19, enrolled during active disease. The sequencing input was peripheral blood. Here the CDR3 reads CASSAWDRAYEQYF. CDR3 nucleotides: TGTGCCAGCAGTGCCTGGGACAGAGCCTACGAGCAGTACTTC.